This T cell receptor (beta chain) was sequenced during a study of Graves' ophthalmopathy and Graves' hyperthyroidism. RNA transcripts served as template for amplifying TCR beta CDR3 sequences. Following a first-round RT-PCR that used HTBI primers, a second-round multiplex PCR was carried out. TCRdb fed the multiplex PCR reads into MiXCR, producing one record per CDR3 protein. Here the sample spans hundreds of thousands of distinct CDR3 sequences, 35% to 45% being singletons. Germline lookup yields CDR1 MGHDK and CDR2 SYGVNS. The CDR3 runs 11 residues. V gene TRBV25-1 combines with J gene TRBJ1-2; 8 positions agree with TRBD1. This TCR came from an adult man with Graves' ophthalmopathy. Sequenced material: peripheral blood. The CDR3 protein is CADRGSYGYTF. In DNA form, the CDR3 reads TGTGCAGACAGGGGTAGCTATGGCTACACCTTC.